This is a list of T cell receptor beta chains from one sample in a study of blood T cell repertoires in COVID-19. Clones were read by immunoSEQ multiplex PCR, and TCRdb kept only the in-frame ones, dropping some. Of a few hundred thousand clones listed, 82% are singletons. Sequencing used peripheral blood. The receptors derive from a woman aged 18-35 years with acute or convalescent COVID-19. Each CDR3 is given with its conserved first and last residue. A D gene is named only where the DNA matches it firmly. Clone size is stated in some rows and not others, as once, few, many or a class when expanded.

CDR3 DNA: TGTGCCAGCTACAGGGGCACCTACGAGCAGTACTTC
CDR3 protein: CASYRGTYEQYF
J gene: TRBJ2-7
CDR3 length: 12
V gene: TRBV6-5
clone size: .
D gene: TRBD1

CDR3 DNA: TGCGCCAGCAGTGCAACAGGGGACTATGGCTACACCTTC
CDR3 protein: CASSATGDYGYTF
J gene: TRBJ1-2
CDR3 length: 13
V gene: TRBV10-2
clone size: .
D gene: TRBD1

CDR3 DNA: TGTGCCAGCTCACCGATCGTATCGGAGACTGAAGCTTTCTTT
CDR3 protein: CASSPIVSETEAFF
J gene: TRBJ1-1
CDR3 length: 14
V gene: TRBV18
clone size: .
D gene: .

CDR3 DNA: TGTGCCAGCAGTGGGCGGACAGGGTACGAGCAGTACTTC
CDR3 protein: CASSGRTGYEQYF
J gene: TRBJ2-7
CDR3 length: 13
V gene: TRBV27
clone size: .
D gene: TRBD1

CDR3 DNA: TGTGCCAGCAGTTACTCTGGGGGGGAGGTAGGAAACACCATATATTTT
CDR3 protein: CASSYSGGEVGNTIYF
J gene: TRBJ1-3
CDR3 length: 16
V gene: TRBV6-5
clone size: .
D gene: .

CDR3 DNA: TGCGCCAGCAGCATTACAGGTGGGCCCGAACGCGGCGAGCAGTACTTC
CDR3 protein: CASSITGGPERGEQYF
J gene: TRBJ2-7
CDR3 length: 16
V gene: TRBV5-1
clone size: .
D gene: .

CDR3 DNA: TGTGCCAGCAGCCAAGGACAGACGATAGTCTATGGCTACACCTTC
CDR3 protein: CASSQGQTIVYGYTF
J gene: TRBJ1-2
CDR3 length: 15
V gene: TRBV11-2
clone size: .
D gene: .

CDR3 DNA: TGCGCCAGCAGCTTGGGTGCGGGAGGACTCTACAATGAGCAGTTCTTC
CDR3 protein: CASSLGAGGLYNEQFF
J gene: TRBJ2-1
CDR3 length: 16
V gene: TRBV5-1
clone size: medium-sized
D gene: TRBD2

CDR3 DNA: TGCGCCAGCAGCCAGCCGGGACAGGGAGTTTCACCCCTCCACTTT
CDR3 protein: CASSQPGQGVSPLHF
J gene: TRBJ1-6
CDR3 length: 15
V gene: TRBV4-3
clone size: .
D gene: TRBD1

CDR3 DNA: TGTGCCAGTACCCTAGCCCCCCTGACTAGCGGGAGTTACAATGAGCAGTTCTTC
CDR3 protein: CASTLAPLTSGSYNEQFF
J gene: TRBJ2-1
CDR3 length: 18
V gene: TRBV19
clone size: .
D gene: TRBD2

CDR3 DNA: TGCAGTGCTAGTGTGGGACAGTATACCGGGGCCAACGTCCTGACTTTC
CDR3 protein: CSASVGQYTGANVLTF
J gene: TRBJ2-6
CDR3 length: 16
V gene: TRBV20-1
clone size: few
D gene: TRBD1

CDR3 DNA: TGTGCCAGCAGGGGGGACAGGGCGGGCTACGAGCAGTACTTC
CDR3 protein: CASRGDRAGYEQYF
J gene: TRBJ2-7
CDR3 length: 14
V gene: TRBV2
clone size: .
D gene: TRBD1

CDR3 DNA: TGCAGCGTCACTAGCGGGAGCGTGGGGGAGACCCAGTACTTC
CDR3 protein: CSVTSGSVGETQYF
J gene: TRBJ2-5
CDR3 length: 14
V gene: TRBV29-1
clone size: .
D gene: TRBD2

CDR3 DNA: TGTGCCAGCAGCCCCCCAGGGGAGGGTCAGCCCCAGCATTTT
CDR3 protein: CASSPPGEGQPQHF
J gene: TRBJ1-5
CDR3 length: 14
V gene: TRBV11-2
clone size: few
D gene: .

CDR3 DNA: TGCGCCAGCAGCGGACTAGCCGGGGGCCATGAGCAGTTCTTC
CDR3 protein: CASSGLAGGHEQFF
J gene: TRBJ2-1
CDR3 length: 14
V gene: TRBV10-2
clone size: .
D gene: TRBD2

CDR3 DNA: TGTGCCAGCAGTTTTGGGGACAGTGCCTATAATTCACCCCTCCACTTT
CDR3 protein: CASSFGDSAYNSPLHF
J gene: TRBJ1-6
CDR3 length: 16
V gene: TRBV27
clone size: .
D gene: TRBD1

CDR3 DNA: TGTGCCAGTAGTATAGATGAGGGCTCTCACCCCTATGGCTACACCTTC
CDR3 protein: CASSIDEGSHPYGYTF
J gene: TRBJ1-2
CDR3 length: 16
V gene: TRBV19
clone size: .
D gene: .

CDR3 DNA: TGTGCCAGCAGCCAGCGGGGGAGTGGCACCGGGGAGCTGTTTTTT
CDR3 protein: CASSQRGSGTGELFF
J gene: TRBJ2-2
CDR3 length: 15
V gene: TRBV7-9
clone size: .
D gene: TRBD2

CDR3 DNA: TGCGCCAGCAGTGAGGCCGGGCAGGGCGACGACGAGCAGTACTTC
CDR3 protein: CASSEAGQGDDEQYF
J gene: TRBJ2-7
CDR3 length: 15
V gene: TRBV10-1
clone size: .
D gene: .

CDR3 DNA: TGCGCCAGCACATTCACAGGGGTCGGTGAGCAGTTCTTC
CDR3 protein: CASTFTGVGEQFF
J gene: TRBJ2-1
CDR3 length: 13
V gene: TRBV10-2
clone size: .
D gene: TRBD1

CDR3 DNA: TGTGCCAGTACCCGGGGACAGGGGCCCTACAATGAGCAGTTCTTC
CDR3 protein: CASTRGQGPYNEQFF
J gene: TRBJ2-1
CDR3 length: 15
V gene: TRBV19
clone size: .
D gene: TRBD1

CDR3 DNA: TGTGCCAGCAGTTTCGGATCCGGGGGCTACACCTTC
CDR3 protein: CASSFGSGGYTF
J gene: TRBJ1-2
CDR3 length: 12
V gene: TRBV6-6
clone size: .
D gene: .